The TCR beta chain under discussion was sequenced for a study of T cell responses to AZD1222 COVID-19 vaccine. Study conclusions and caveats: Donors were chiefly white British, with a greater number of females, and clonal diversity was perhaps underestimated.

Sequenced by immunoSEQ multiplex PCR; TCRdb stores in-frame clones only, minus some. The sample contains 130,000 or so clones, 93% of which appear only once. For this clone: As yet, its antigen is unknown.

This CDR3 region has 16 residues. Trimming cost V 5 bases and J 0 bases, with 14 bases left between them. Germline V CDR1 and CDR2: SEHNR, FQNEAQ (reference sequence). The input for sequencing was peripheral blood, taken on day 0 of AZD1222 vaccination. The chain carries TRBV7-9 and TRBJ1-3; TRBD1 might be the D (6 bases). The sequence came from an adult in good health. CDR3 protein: CASSPSSDSSGNTIYF. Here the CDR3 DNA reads TGTGCCAGCAGCCCCTCATCGGACAGCTCTGGAAACACCATATATTTT.